The 25 T cell receptor beta chains reported below all come from one sample, sequenced in a study of T cells in Graves' hyperthyroidism and ophthalmopathy. Amplification of TCR beta CDR3 regions was performed using RNA transcripts as template. The HTBI primer set was used in a first-round RT-PCR of the TCR CDR3. TCRdb recomputed calls from the multiplex PCR reads with MiXCR, one row per CDR3 protein. The data show approximately 600,000 distinct CDR3 sequences, with 20% to 25% seen just once and around a third held by the top ten. Sequencing used blood. The receptor source for this set is a man aged 30-40 years with Graves' ophthalmopathy.

The V call is TRBV7-9, the J call TRBJ1-6; D not certain. With 1 base removed from V and 5 bases from J, the gap between germline ends came to 9 bases. CDR3 length equals 15 residues. In germline, CDR1 is SEHNR, CDR2 FQNEAQ (reference sequence). DNA of the CDR3: TGTGCCAGCAGCTTAGGCGATAGAGATAATTCACCCCTCCACTTT. Translation: CASSLGDRDNSPLHF.

This clonotype appeared a few times. The gene calls are TRBV2 and TRBJ2-2, with TRBD1 matching over 11 bases. The trim removed 5 bases at V and 4 bases at J, leaving 12 bases unmatched. Germline V gene sequence: CDR1 SNHLY, CDR2 FYNNEI. This CDR3 contains 18 residues. The CDR3 reads CASSLRDRGTRATGELFF. The CDR3 DNA reads as TGTGCCAGCAGTCTCCGGGACAGGGGGACTAGAGCCACCGGGGAGCTGTTTTTT. Combining the CDR3 with reference TRBV2 and TRBJ2-2 gives the whole variable domain EPEVTQTPSHQVTQMGQEVILRCVPISNHLYFYWYRQILGQKVEFLVSFYNNEISEKSEIFDDQFSVERPDGSNFTLKIRSTKLEDSAMYFCASSLRDRGTRATGELFFGEGSRLTVL.

This clonotype was detected many times. The chain uses TRBV11-2 and TRBJ2-3; D remains unclear. V was shortened by 3 bases and J by 0 bases, with 10 bases between the two germline ends. Per the germline V gene, CDR1 is SGHAT and CDR2 is FQNNGV. This CDR3 is 15 amino acids long. The CDR3: CASSFWSTSTDTQYF. The CDR3 DNA sequence: TGTGCCAGCAGCTTCTGGTCAACTAGCACAGATACGCAGTATTTT.

At least ten counts were recorded for this clonotype. The chain links TRBV28 to TRBJ2-7; possible D gene TRBD2, 6 bases. V shed 5 bases and J shed 7 bases, with 33 bases lying between them. This CDR3 region has 19 residues. Germline CDR1 reads MDHEN; CDR2 reads SYDVKM. DNA of the CDR3: TGTGCCAGCAGTCCCGCATGGCCCCGGTTACTCTACGGGAGCAAGGAGCAGTACTTC. Its protein is CASSPAWPRLLYGSKEQYF. The full variable domain, with the rest looked up from reference TRBV28 and TRBJ2-7, is DVKVTQSSRYLVKRTGEKVFLECVQDMDHENMFWYRQDPGLGLRLIYFSYDVKMKEKGDIPEGYSVSREKKERFSLILESASTNQTSMYLCASSPAWPRLLYGSKEQYFGPGTRLTVT.

This chain links TRBV2 with TRBJ2-5; no clear D. V lost 2 bases and J lost 3, with 10 bases in between. CDR1 and CDR2 from the germline V gene are SNHLY and FYNNEI. This CDR3 region has 14 residues. CDR3 residues: CASSELGQKETQYF. CDR3 in DNA: TGTGCCAGCAGTGAATTAGGCCAGAAAGAGACCCAGTACTTC.

This clonotype has only a few counts. The chain is built from TRBV5-6 and TRBJ2-1; D is undetermined. Germline V gives CDR1 SGHDT, CDR2 YYEEEE. This CDR3 comprises 13 residues. Trimming shortened V by 1 base and J by 9 bases, and 11 bases separated the two germline ends. The chain's CDR3 is CASSLIYRVEQFF. The CDR3 nucleotides are TGTGCCAGCAGCTTGATATATCGGGTTGAGCAGTTCTTC.

This clonotype was recorded a few times. The V and J genes are TRBV2 and TRBJ2-6; 7 bases agree with TRBD1. Trimming cost V 6 bases and J 0 bases; bases outside gene matches: 8. Germline CDR1 reads SNHLY; CDR2 reads FYNNEI. CDR3 length: 17 amino acids. The CDR3 region is CASSHGTANSGANVLTF. The CDR3 coding sequence is TGTGCCAGCAGCCACGGGACAGCGAACTCTGGGGCCAACGTCCTGACTTTC.

This clonotype was counted a few times. This rearrangement joins TRBV20-1 to TRBJ2-7, with D perhaps being TRBD1 or TRBD2 (5 bases each). Germline V gives CDR1 DFQATT, CDR2 SNEGSKA (reference sequence). This CDR3 is 13 amino acids long. V was pared by 6 bases and J by 2 bases, with 14 bases between. The CDR3 loop reads CSAKRDGAYEQYF. The CDR3 coding sequence is TGCAGTGCCAAGAGGGACGGAGCCTACGAGCAGTACTTC.

The table lists this clonotype with many counts. The rearrangement joins TRBV3-1 to TRBJ1-4; no firm D call. Trimming removed 2 bases from V and 8 bases from J, with 3 bases in between. The V gene's germline CDR1 is LGHDT and CDR2 YNNKEL (reference sequence). The CDR3 sequence is 11 residues long. The CDR3 is CASSQSEKLFF. CDR3 in DNA: TGTGCCAGCAGCCAAAGCGAAAAACTGTTTTTT.

V usage is TRBV18 and J usage is TRBJ2-7, with 7 bases matching TRBD2. The CDR3 length is 15 residues. Germline V lookup: CDR1 KGHSH, CDR2 LQKENI. J gave up 4 bases and V 3 bases, and 9 bases lay outside the gene matches. The CDR3 reads CASSPEAGSTYEQYF. The CDR3 DNA is TGTGCCAGCTCACCCGAAGCGGGATCGACTTACGAGCAGTACTTC.

This clonotype appeared a few times. The chain recombines TRBV15 with TRBJ2-6, with a possible D match to TRBD1 (6 bases). V lost 5 bases and J 4 bases, leaving 18 bases between the germline ends. This CDR3 is 17 amino acids long. Germline V CDR1 and CDR2: LNHNV, YYDKDF (reference sequence). The CDR3 region is CATSSDRLLGGANVLTF. The CDR3 region has the DNA TGTGCCACCAGCTCCGACAGGCTTCTTGGGGGGGCCAACGTCCTGACTTTC. The variable domain in full, completed from reference TRBV15 and TRBJ2-6, reads DAMVIQNPRYQVTQFGKPVTLSCSQTLNHNVMYWYQQKSSQAPKLLFHYYDKDFNNEADTPDNFQSRRPNTSFCFLDIRSPGLGDTAMYLCATSSDRLLGGANVLTFGAGSRLTVL.

CDR3 DNA sequence: TGCAGTGCTTTCAGACAGGGCTACGAGCAGTACTTC. It encodes CSAFRQGYEQYF. The chain couples TRBV20-1 to TRBJ2-7; the match to TRBD1 covers 7 bases. Germline assignment: CDR1 DFQATT and CDR2 SNEGSKA (reference sequence). This CDR3 contains 12 residues. V lost 5 bases to trimming and J lost 3 bases; unmatched junction nucleotides: 4.

The rearrangement links TRBV30 to TRBJ2-2; 13 bases match TRBD2. The germline V gene has CDR1 GTSNPN and CDR2 SVGIG (reference sequence). Losses at the gene ends were 4 bases for V and 2 bases for J; bases not matched to a gene: 7. This CDR3 is 17 amino acids long. In nucleotides, the CDR3 is TGTGCCTGGACCCGGGGACTAGCGGGGTTCAACACCGGGGAGCTGTTTTTT. Its translation: CAWTRGLAGFNTGELFF.

This clonotype was counted a few times. CDR3 in DNA: TGCAGCGTTGCCCGGGGGGGGACTGAAGCTTTCTTT. Amino acids: CSVARGGTEAFF. V gene TRBV29-1 combines with J gene TRBJ1-1, with a tentative D call TRBD1 (5 bases). This CDR3 has 12 residues. In germline, CDR1 is SQVTM, CDR2 ANQGSEA. V lost 4 bases and J 5 bases, leaving 11 bases between the germline ends.

This clonotype has a count of ten or more. V and J are TRBV6-1 and TRBJ1-1; 8 bases are shared with TRBD1. CDR1 MNHNS and CDR2 SASEGT come from the germline V gene. CDR3 size: 15 residues. With V trimmed by 6 bases and J by 6 bases, 12 bases remained unmatched. The CDR3: CASSELQGGRAEAFF. The CDR3 DNA reads as TGTGCCAGCAGCGAACTACAGGGGGGTCGCGCTGAAGCTTTCTTT.

The chain links TRBV24-1 to TRBJ2-7; D remains unclear. The CDR3 covers 13 residues. V was shortened by 2 bases and J by 4 bases, with 8 bases between the two germline ends. CDR1 and CDR2 (germline): KGHDR, SFDVKD. The CDR3 nucleotides are TGTGCCACCAGTGATTCGATCCGTTACGAGCAGTACTTC. Translating it yields CATSDSIRYEQYF.

This clonotype was seen a handful of times. This chain connects TRBV5-5 to TRBJ2-1; 7 bases are shared with TRBD1. The CDR3 is 15 amino acids. Germline V CDR1 and CDR2: SGHKS, YYEKEE (reference sequence). V was pared by 1 base and J by 4 bases, with 5 bases of the junction left unmatched. The CDR3: CASSLYGRGYNEQFF. DNA for the CDR3: TGTGCCAGCAGCTTGTACGGCAGGGGGTACAATGAGCAGTTCTTC. The entire variable domain, with the rest obtained from reference TRBV5-5 and TRBJ2-1, is as follows: DAGVTQSPTHLIKTRGQQVTLRCSPISGHKSVSWYQQVLGQGPQFIFQYYEKEERGRGNFPDRFSARQFPNYSSELNVNALLLGDSALYLCASSLYGRGYNEQFFGPGTRLTVL.

As concerns this clonotype: A read error may be the cause here, since a much bigger clone is one base away. The chain couples TRBV24-1 to TRBJ1-2; D might be TRBD1 (6 bases). This CDR3 is 14 amino acids long. Trimming removed 11 bases at V and 3 bases at J, with 18 bases between. Germline-derived CDR1 and CDR2 are KGHDR and SFDVKD. CDR3: CASSRQAVYYGYTF. The CDR3 DNA follows: TGTGCCAGTTCGAGACAGGCTGTCTACTATGGCTACACCTTC.

This clonotype was recorded at least ten times. The genes are TRBV6-2 or TRBV6-3 and TRBJ2-3; 8 nucleotides agree with TRBD1. The V gene end was trimmed by 4 bases and the J gene end by 3 bases; junction bases not matched to a gene: 9. The CDR3 has 16 amino acids. Germline V gives CDR1 MNHEY, CDR2 SVGEGT. CDR3: CASSSMTGETTDTQYF. CDR3 nucleotide sequence: TGTGCCAGCAGTTCGATGACAGGGGAGACGACAGATACGCAGTATTTT.

In this sample, this clonotype turned up a few times. The chain couples TRBV6-1 to TRBJ2-7; a possible D gene is TRBD2 (5 bases). V dropped 5 bases and J dropped 3 bases, with 14 bases sitting between them. The CDR3 totals 14 residues. Germline V gene lookup returns CDR1 MNHNS and CDR2 SASEGT. The CDR3 loop is CASSSRRRFYEQYF. The DNA for the CDR3 is TGTGCCAGCAGTAGCCGTAGGAGGTTCTACGAGCAGTACTTC.

This clonotype has a handful of counts. The chain has TRBV6-1 and TRBJ1-1; D possibly corresponds to TRBD1 (5 bases). This CDR3 comprises 16 residues. Germline lookup yields CDR1 MNHNS and CDR2 SASEGT. The V end lost 10 bases, the J end lost 4 bases, and 25 bases lay between the germline ends. CDR3 residues: CATTNKFRGASTEAFF. The DNA for the CDR3 is TGTGCCACAACCAATAAATTCCGCGGGGCTAGCACTGAAGCTTTCTTT.

This sequence joins TRBV12-3 or TRBV12-4 and TRBJ1-3; D not resolved. Trimming took off 5 bases at V and 0 bases at J, with 11 bases between the two ends. CDR3 length equals 15 residues. For the CDR3, the DNA is TGTGCCAGCAGTCTAGTTGGTTACTCTGGAAACACCATATATTTT. Its protein product is CASSLVGYSGNTIYF.

This chain connects TRBV24-1 to TRBJ2-7; no clear D. This CDR3 region has 12 residues. The V end was cut by 4 bases, the J end by 5 bases, with 8 bases between. CDR1 KGHDR and CDR2 SFDVKD come from the germline V gene. The CDR3 DNA follows: TGTGCCACCAGTGACTTTGGAGACGAGCAGTACTTC. Amino acid sequence: CATSDFGDEQYF.

This clonotype was counted ten times or more. V usage is TRBV2 and J usage is TRBJ2-1, with D unclear. V dropped 1 base and J dropped 6 bases, with 4 bases sitting between them. Germline-derived CDR1 and CDR2 are SNHLY and FYNNEI. This CDR3 is 12 amino acids long. The CDR3 is CASSEVFNEQFF. The CDR3 DNA reads as TGTGCCAGCAGTGAAGTCTTCAATGAGCAGTTCTTC.

This clonotype was found many times. The V and J genes are TRBV9 and TRBJ2-3; TRBD2 is a possible D gene (7 bases). The CDR3 sequence is 15 residues long. CDR1 is SGDLS, CDR2 YYNGEE, per germline. The germline V and J ends were trimmed by 3 bases and 6 bases, with 17 bases remaining between them. CDR3: CASSAPRGAFDTQYF. The CDR3 DNA follows: TGTGCCAGCAGCGCCCCCCGGGGGGCTTTCGATACGCAGTATTTT. Variable domain in full (rest from reference TRBV9 and TRBJ2-3): DSGVTQTPKHLITATGQRVTLRCSPRSGDLSVYWYQQSLDQGLQFLIQYYNGEERAKGNILERFSAQQFPDLHSELNLSSLELGDSALYFCASSAPRGAFDTQYFGPGTRLTVL.